Listed below are T cell receptor beta chains from one sample, sequenced in a study of blood T cell repertoires in COVID-19. TCRdb's table, derived via immunoSEQ multiplex PCR, lists solely in-frame clones and lacks some. The sample contains around 150,000 clones, 70% to 85% of which appear only once. Sequenced: peripheral blood. The receptors shown here come from a man aged 55 to 70 who had recovered from COVID-19. The conserved cysteine and the conserved F or W are not part of the CDR3 here. Fields, in order: V gene, D gene, J gene, CDR3 protein. A D gene is named only where the DNA matches it firmly.

V gene: TRBV6-5
D gene: -
J gene: TRBJ2-7
CDR3 protein: ASSYQDSSYEQY

V gene: TRBV7-2
D gene: TRBD1
J gene: TRBJ1-2
CDR3 protein: ASSQDRGFYGYT

V gene: TRBV19
D gene: TRBD2
J gene: TRBJ2-7
CDR3 protein: ASSQTSGRAYEQY

V gene: TRBV6-5
D gene: -
J gene: TRBJ2-7
CDR3 protein: ASTQGFGEQY

V gene: TRBV3-1/TRBV3-2
D gene: -
J gene: TRBJ2-1
CDR3 protein: ASSRPADRQYNEQF

V gene: TRBV7-9
D gene: -
J gene: TRBJ1-3
CDR3 protein: ASSLAQGSGNTIY

V gene: TRBV12-3/TRBV12-4
D gene: -
J gene: TRBJ1-2
CDR3 protein: ASSFGEYGYT

V gene: TRBV27
D gene: -
J gene: TRBJ2-5
CDR3 protein: ASSFRGRGSSGTQY

V gene: TRBV2
D gene: -
J gene: TRBJ1-2
CDR3 protein: ASTLGRGSGYT

V gene: TRBV29-1
D gene: -
J gene: TRBJ2-3
CDR3 protein: SVGEISSTDTQY

V gene: TRBV18
D gene: TRBD2
J gene: TRBJ2-1
CDR3 protein: ASSPASGGSNEQF

V gene: TRBV15
D gene: -
J gene: TRBJ1-5
CDR3 protein: ATSRDLFNQPQH

V gene: TRBV21-1
D gene: -
J gene: TRBJ2-1
CDR3 protein: ASSPPRTARDYNEQF

V gene: TRBV4-2
D gene: -
J gene: TRBJ1-1
CDR3 protein: ASSQGDNMNTEAF

V gene: TRBV6-5
D gene: TRBD1
J gene: TRBJ1-4
CDR3 protein: ASRLTGANEKLF

V gene: TRBV5-4
D gene: TRBD1
J gene: TRBJ1-1
CDR3 protein: ASSQGQGDTEAF

V gene: TRBV6-1
D gene: TRBD1
J gene: TRBJ2-7
CDR3 protein: ASSEDRGREEQY

V gene: TRBV7-3
D gene: -
J gene: TRBJ1-2
CDR3 protein: ASSFGGLAYGYT

V gene: TRBV4-2
D gene: -
J gene: TRBJ1-3
CDR3 protein: ASSQGLSGNTIY

V gene: TRBV5-1
D gene: -
J gene: TRBJ1-1
CDR3 protein: ASSLGQPNTEAF

V gene: TRBV28
D gene: -
J gene: TRBJ2-1
CDR3 protein: ASSLADTRVQF

V gene: TRBV7-8
D gene: -
J gene: TRBJ1-6
CDR3 protein: ASSPPAGYNSPLH

V gene: TRBV28
D gene: TRBD1
J gene: TRBJ2-7
CDR3 protein: ASLRGTGGFEQY

V gene: TRBV19
D gene: -
J gene: TRBJ2-7
CDR3 protein: ASSIGDSPYEQY

V gene: TRBV7-8
D gene: -
J gene: TRBJ1-1
CDR3 protein: ASSLITEPEAF

V gene: TRBV18
D gene: TRBD1
J gene: TRBJ1-1
CDR3 protein: ASSSSGQSNTEAF

V gene: TRBV2
D gene: -
J gene: TRBJ1-3
CDR3 protein: ASSDLGSSGNTIY

V gene: TRBV3-1/TRBV3-2
D gene: TRBD2
J gene: TRBJ2-1
CDR3 protein: ASSQTRTSGIGNEQF

V gene: TRBV5-1
D gene: TRBD1
J gene: TRBJ2-7
CDR3 protein: ASSLRDRGNEQY

V gene: TRBV7-8
D gene: -
J gene: TRBJ2-1
CDR3 protein: ASSLMGSSYNEQF

V gene: TRBV11-1
D gene: -
J gene: TRBJ1-1
CDR3 protein: ASSLLGAIDGTEAF

V gene: TRBV28
D gene: TRBD1
J gene: TRBJ2-1
CDR3 protein: ASSGTGGLYNEQF

V gene: TRBV3-1/TRBV3-2
D gene: TRBD2
J gene: TRBJ2-3
CDR3 protein: ASSQPLAGGTDTQY

V gene: TRBV5-1
D gene: TRBD1
J gene: TRBJ1-2
CDR3 protein: ASSLVGAGTAYYGYT

V gene: TRBV6-2/TRBV6-3
D gene: TRBD1
J gene: TRBJ1-1
CDR3 protein: ASSQGAEAF

V gene: TRBV28
D gene: -
J gene: TRBJ1-1
CDR3 protein: ASSRTGYTEAF

V gene: TRBV10-2
D gene: -
J gene: TRBJ2-3
CDR3 protein: ASKTSLYTDTQY

V gene: TRBV18
D gene: TRBD1
J gene: TRBJ2-7
CDR3 protein: ASSQQQGAGYEQY

V gene: TRBV28
D gene: -
J gene: TRBJ1-1
CDR3 protein: ASSFRWRISEAF

V gene: TRBV13
D gene: -
J gene: TRBJ2-3
CDR3 protein: ASSLGRGLDTQY

V gene: TRBV11-1
D gene: -
J gene: TRBJ1-1
CDR3 protein: ASSFVNTEAF